This T cell receptor (beta chain) was captured in a study of beta chain features in type 1 diabetes. Study-level findings and limits: Naive, central memory and Treg TCRB repertoires appeared more alike in patients than in healthy donors.

Of note for this clone: The antigen is not known.

cDNA synthesis used the whole RNA isolate, giving expressed TCRB sequences. Sequencing of naive, central memory and regulatory T cell samples gave an average of about 3.7 million reads. The table came from immunoSEQ multiplex PCR; TCRdb's copy has only in-frame clones and leaves some out. The repertoire holds under 450,000 clones, with around 14% as singletons. V was trimmed by 1 base and J by 2 bases, leaving 15 bases between them. Looked up from germline, CDR1 is SGHRS and CDR2 is YFSETQ. The CDR3 consists of 16 residues. The sequencing input was naive CD4+ T cells from blood. The chain combines TRBV5-1 with TRBJ2-5, with a tentative D call TRBD1 (5 bases). This TCR derives from a man aged 25-40 years in good health. The DNA for the CDR3 is TGCGCCAGCAGCTTGAGGAGTCAGGGTCCACAAGAGACCCAGTACTTC. It codes for CASSLRSQGPQETQYF.